Below are 7 T cell receptor beta chains sequenced from a single sample in a study of blood T cell repertoires in COVID-19. Profiled with immunoSEQ multiplex PCR; TCRdb holds only in-frame clones, not every one. This sample carries under 250,000 clones, approximately 90% of them seen once, and the ten largest clones take around 0.85%. Source material: peripheral blood. The receptors were gathered from a man aged 60 to 69 with COVID-19, enrolled during active disease.

DNA of the CDR3: TGTGCCAGCTCACGGGACAGGGACTATGGCTACACCTTC. Translation: CASSRDRDYGYTF. The rearrangement uses TRBV18 and TRBJ1-2, with 9 bases matching TRBD1. The germline V gene encodes CDR1 KGHSH and CDR2 LQKENI. J lost 3 bases, V lost 4 bases, and 0 bases had no gene match. This CDR3 has 13 amino acids.

The chain joins TRBV5-1 to TRBJ1-5, with D tentatively TRBD1 (5 bases). Germline V CDR1 and CDR2: SGHRS, YFSETQ. The V and J ends lost 5 bases and 2 bases respectively, with 17 bases between them. The CDR3 length is 16 residues. CDR3 sequence: CASSPSGNQGNQPQHF. The CDR3 bases are TGCGCCAGCAGTCCCTCAGGGAACCAAGGCAATCAGCCCCAGCATTTT.

Points on this clone: One junction end disagrees with the germline gene, perhaps due to a read error. This chain joins TRBV18 and TRBJ2-1, with unresolved D. Germline CDR1 reads KGHSH; CDR2 reads LQKENI. This CDR3 spans 13 amino acids. The CDR3 DNA sequence: TGTGCCAGCTCGCCACGCTCGCGGTATGAGCAGTTCTTC. Amino acid sequence: CASSPRSRYEQFF.

The J gene is TRBJ1-1, the V gene TRBV5-1; no clear D. This CDR3 is built from 15 residues. Germline loops: CDR1 SGHRS, CDR2 YFSETQ. The V and J ends lost 3 bases and 1 base respectively, with 13 bases between them. Here the CDR3 DNA reads TGCGCCAGCAGCTCGCGGTGGGGAGCGAACACTGAAGCTTTCTTT. Encoded protein: CASSSRWGANTEAFF.

This clone has only one observation. V usage is TRBV2 and J usage is TRBJ1-5; a weak D match, TRBD1 (6 bases). CDR1 and CDR2 from the germline V gene are SNHLY and FYNNEI. The CDR3 has 15 residues. V was clipped by 6 bases and J by 3 bases, with 15 bases between them. CDR3 nucleotide sequence: TGTGCCAGCAGACTTAGGTCAGGGGCCAATCAGCCCCAGCATTTT. Translated: CASRLRSGANQPQHF.

This clone has more than one count but fewer than ten. The V gene is TRBV4-2, the J gene TRBJ1-3; D not resolved. CDR1 is LGHNA and CDR2 is YNFKEQ in the germline V gene. This CDR3 contains 16 residues. V was pared by 0 bases and J by 0 bases, with 9 bases between. The DNA of the CDR3 is TGTGCCAGCAGCCAAGATCAAACAGCCTCTGGAAACACCATATATTTT. Amino acid sequence: CASSQDQTASGNTIYF.

This chain joins TRBV11-2 and TRBJ2-3; D is uncertain. CDR3 length: 15 residues. The germline CDR1 and CDR2 sequences are SGHAT and FQNNGV. Trimming removed 2 bases from V and 2 bases from J, with 11 bases in between. For the CDR3, the DNA is TGTGCCAGCAGCTTACGCAGGTCCGACACAGATACGCAGTATTTT. Encoded protein: CASSLRRSDTDTQYF. The variable domain in full, completed from reference TRBV11-2 and TRBJ2-3, reads EAGVAQSPRYKIIEKRQSVAFWCNPISGHATLYWYQQILGQGPKLLIQFQNNGVVDDSQLPKDRFSAERLKGVDSTLKIQPAKLEDSAVYLCASSLRRSDTDTQYFGPGTRLTVL.